This T cell receptor (beta chain) originates from a study of T cell repertoires in cytomegalovirus infection. Study background: Used in the study were CMV epitopes, some recently identified and HLA-C-restricted, others well-studied and HLA-B-restricted. Findings and limits, study-wide: In two of eight donors, the top clonotype was HLA-C-restricted CMV-specific.

Ten or more counts support this clonotype. Its antigen is undetermined. TCRdb re-derived calls from the reads in MiXCR, one entry per CDR3 protein. This table holds 550,000 to 700,000 distinct CDR3 sequences, 35% to 50% found once. Trimming removed 3 bases from V and 0 bases from J, with 12 bases in between. This CDR3 has 16 amino acids. Germline CDR1 reads SGHTA; CDR2 reads FQGNSA. This chain uses TRBV7-2 with TRBJ2-1; maybe TRBD1 (6 bases). The sequence was collected from a human donor in good health (CMV status not recorded). Some clones in this sample may be carry-over from other donors' samples. The material sequenced was cultured PBMCs, taken from culture after CMV antigen stimulation. CDR3 protein: CASSLLGASSYNEQFF. In DNA form, the CDR3 reads TGTGCCAGCAGCTTGCTGGGGGCTAGCTCCTACAATGAGCAGTTCTTC.